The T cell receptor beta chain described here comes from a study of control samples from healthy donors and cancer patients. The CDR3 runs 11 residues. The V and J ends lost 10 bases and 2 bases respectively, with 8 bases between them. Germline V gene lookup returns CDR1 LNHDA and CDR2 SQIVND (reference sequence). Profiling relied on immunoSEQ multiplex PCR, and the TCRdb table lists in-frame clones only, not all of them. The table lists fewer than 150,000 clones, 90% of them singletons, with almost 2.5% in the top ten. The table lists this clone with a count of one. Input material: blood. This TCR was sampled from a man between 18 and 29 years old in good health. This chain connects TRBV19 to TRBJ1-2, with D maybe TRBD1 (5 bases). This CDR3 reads CATEGNYGYTF. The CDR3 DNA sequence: TGTGCCACCGAGGGGAACTATGGCTACACCTTC. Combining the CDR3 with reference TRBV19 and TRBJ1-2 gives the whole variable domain DGGITQSPKYLFRKEGQNVTLSCEQNLNHDAMYWYRQDPGQGLRLIYYSQIVNDFQKGDIAEGYSVSREKKESFPLTVTSAQKNPTAFYLCATEGNYGYTFGSGTRLTVV.